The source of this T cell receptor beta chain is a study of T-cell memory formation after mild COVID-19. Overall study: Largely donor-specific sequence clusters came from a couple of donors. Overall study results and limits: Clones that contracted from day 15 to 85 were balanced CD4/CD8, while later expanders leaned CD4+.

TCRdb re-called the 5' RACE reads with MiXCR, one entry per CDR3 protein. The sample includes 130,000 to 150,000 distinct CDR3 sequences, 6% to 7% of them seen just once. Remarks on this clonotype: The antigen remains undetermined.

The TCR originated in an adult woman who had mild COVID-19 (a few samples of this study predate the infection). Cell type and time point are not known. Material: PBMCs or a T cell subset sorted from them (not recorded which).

The CDR3 reads CASSETGGSYEQYF. CDR3 coding DNA: TGTGCCAGCAGTGAGACAGGAGGATCCTACGAGCAGTACTTC. V and J are TRBV25-1 and TRBJ2-7, with D possibly being TRBD1 (6 bases). Trimming stripped 3 bases from V and 1 base from J, with 10 bases between. CDR3 length: 14 residues. The germline V gene has CDR1 MGHDK and CDR2 SYGVNS.